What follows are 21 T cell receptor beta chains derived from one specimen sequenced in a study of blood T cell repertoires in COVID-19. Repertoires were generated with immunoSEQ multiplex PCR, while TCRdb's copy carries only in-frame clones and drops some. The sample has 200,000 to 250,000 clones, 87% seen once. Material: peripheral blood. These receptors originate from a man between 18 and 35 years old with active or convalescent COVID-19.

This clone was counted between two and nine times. The CDR3 coding sequence is TGTGCCAGCAGCCCGGACAGGGAGAACTATGGCTACACCTTC. It translates to CASSPDRENYGYTF. The V and J genes are TRBV5-4 and TRBJ1-2; TRBD1 agrees at 8 bases. The germline gives CDR1 SGHNT, CDR2 YYREEE (reference sequence). The CDR3 covers 14 residues. J gave up 2 bases and V 4 bases, and 4 bases lay outside the gene matches. The entire variable domain, with the rest obtained from reference TRBV5-4 and TRBJ1-2, is as follows: ETGVTQSPTHLIKTRGQQVTLRCSSQSGHNTVSWYQQALGQGPQFIFQYYREEENGRGNFPPRFSGLQFPNYSSELNVNALELDDSALYLCASSPDRENYGYTFGSGTRLTVV.

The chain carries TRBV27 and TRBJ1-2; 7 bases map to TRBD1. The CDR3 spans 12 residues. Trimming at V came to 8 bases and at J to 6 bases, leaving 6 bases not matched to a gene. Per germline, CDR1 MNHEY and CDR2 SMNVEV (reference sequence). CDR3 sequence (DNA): TGTGCCAGCGCACAGGGGAGCCATGGCTACACCTTC. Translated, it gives CASAQGSHGYTF.

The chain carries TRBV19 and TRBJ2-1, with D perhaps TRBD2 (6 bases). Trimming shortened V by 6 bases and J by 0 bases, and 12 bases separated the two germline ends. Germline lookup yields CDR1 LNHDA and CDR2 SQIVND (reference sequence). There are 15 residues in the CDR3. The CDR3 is CASRASVSSYNEQFF. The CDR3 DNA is TGTGCCAGTAGAGCTAGCGTTAGCTCCTACAATGAGCAGTTCTTC. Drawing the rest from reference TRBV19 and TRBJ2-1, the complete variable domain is DGGITQSPKYLFRKEGQNVTLSCEQNLNHDAMYWYRQDPGQGLRLIYYSQIVNDFQKGDIAEGYSVSREKKESFPLTVTSAQKNPTAFYLCASRASVSSYNEQFFGPGTRLTVL.

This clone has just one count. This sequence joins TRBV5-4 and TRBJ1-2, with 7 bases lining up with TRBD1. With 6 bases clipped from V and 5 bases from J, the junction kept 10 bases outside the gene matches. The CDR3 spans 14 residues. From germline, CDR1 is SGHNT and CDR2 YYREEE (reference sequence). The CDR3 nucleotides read TGTGCCAGCACCAGACAGGGTTGGGGGTATGGCTACACCTTC. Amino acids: CASTRQGWGYGYTF.

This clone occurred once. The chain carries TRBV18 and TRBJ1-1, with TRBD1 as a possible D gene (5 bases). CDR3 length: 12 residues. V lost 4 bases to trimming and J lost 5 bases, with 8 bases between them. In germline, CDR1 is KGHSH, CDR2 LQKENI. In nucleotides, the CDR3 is TGTGCCAGCTCACTACAGGCAACTGAAGCTTTCTTT. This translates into CASSLQATEAFF. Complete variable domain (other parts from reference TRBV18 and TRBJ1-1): NAGVMQNPRHLVRRRGQEARLRCSPMKGHSHVYWYRQLPEEGLKFMVYLQKENIIDESGMPKERFSAEFPKEGPSILRIQQVVRGDSAAYFCASSLQATEAFFGQGTRLTVV.

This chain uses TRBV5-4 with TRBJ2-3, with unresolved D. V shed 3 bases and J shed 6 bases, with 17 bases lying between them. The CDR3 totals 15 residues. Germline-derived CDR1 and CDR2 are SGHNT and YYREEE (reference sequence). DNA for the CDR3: TGTGCCAGCAGCTCTGGAGAAGGTGTTGCGGATACGCAGTATTTT. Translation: CASSSGEGVADTQYF.

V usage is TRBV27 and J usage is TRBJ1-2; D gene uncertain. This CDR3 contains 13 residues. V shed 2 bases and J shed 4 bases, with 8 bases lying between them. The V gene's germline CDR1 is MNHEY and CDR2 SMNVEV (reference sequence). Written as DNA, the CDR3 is TGTGCCAGCAGTTTACAGGAGGGCTATGGCTACACCTTC. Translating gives CASSLQEGYGYTF.

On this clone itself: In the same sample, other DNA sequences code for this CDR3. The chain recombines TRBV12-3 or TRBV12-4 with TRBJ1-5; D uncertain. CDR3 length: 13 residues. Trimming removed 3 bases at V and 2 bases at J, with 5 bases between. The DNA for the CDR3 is TGTGCCAGCAGTTTGAGGGGCAATCAGCCCCAGCATTTT. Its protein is CASSLRGNQPQHF.

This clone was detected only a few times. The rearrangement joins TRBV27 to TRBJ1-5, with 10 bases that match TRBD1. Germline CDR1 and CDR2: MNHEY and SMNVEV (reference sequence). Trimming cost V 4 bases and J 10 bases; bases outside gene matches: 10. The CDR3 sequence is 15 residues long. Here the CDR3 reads CASSWDGTGEGPQHF. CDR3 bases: TGTGCCAGCAGTTGGGACGGGACAGGGGAGGGCCCCCAGCATTTT.

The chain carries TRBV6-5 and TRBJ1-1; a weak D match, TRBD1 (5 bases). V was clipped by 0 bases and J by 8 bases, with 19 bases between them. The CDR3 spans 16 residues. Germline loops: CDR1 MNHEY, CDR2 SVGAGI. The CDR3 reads CASSYSNFRQPGEAFF. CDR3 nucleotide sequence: TGTGCCAGCAGTTACTCGAACTTCCGACAGCCCGGGGAAGCTTTCTTT.

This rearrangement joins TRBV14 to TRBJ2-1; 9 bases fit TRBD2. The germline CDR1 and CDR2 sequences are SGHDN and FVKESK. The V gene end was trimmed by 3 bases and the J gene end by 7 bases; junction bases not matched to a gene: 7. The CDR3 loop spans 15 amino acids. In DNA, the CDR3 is TGTGCCAGCAGCCACCTTAGCGGGAGTTTAAATGAGCAGTTCTTC. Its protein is CASSHLSGSLNEQFF.

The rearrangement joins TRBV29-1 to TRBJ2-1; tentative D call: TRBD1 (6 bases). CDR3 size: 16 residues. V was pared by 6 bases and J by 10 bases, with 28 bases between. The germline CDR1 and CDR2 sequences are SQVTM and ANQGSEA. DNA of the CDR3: TGCAGCGTGCAATCCCGCTCAGGGGAACTAGGGCTCGAGCAGTTCTTC. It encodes CSVQSRSGELGLEQFF.

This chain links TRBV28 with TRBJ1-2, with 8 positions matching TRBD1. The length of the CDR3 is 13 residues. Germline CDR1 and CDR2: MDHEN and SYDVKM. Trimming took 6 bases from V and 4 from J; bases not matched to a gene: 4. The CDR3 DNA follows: TGTGCCAGCAGGACAGGGGTAGTCTATGGCTACACCTTC. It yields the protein CASRTGVVYGYTF.

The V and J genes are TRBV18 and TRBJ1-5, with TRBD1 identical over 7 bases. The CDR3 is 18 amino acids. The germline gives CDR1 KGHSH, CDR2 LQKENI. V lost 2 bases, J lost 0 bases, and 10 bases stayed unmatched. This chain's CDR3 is CASSPMAGGRDSNQPQHF. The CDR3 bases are TGTGCCAGCTCACCAATGGCAGGGGGGCGGGATAGCAATCAGCCCCAGCATTTT.

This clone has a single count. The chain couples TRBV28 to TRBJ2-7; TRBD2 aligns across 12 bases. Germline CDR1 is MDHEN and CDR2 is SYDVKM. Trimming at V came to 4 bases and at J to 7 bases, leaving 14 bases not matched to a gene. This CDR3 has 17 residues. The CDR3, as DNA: TGTGCCAGCAGTTCGCTCCGACTAGCGGGAGAGGGGGGAGAGCAGTACTTC. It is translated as CASSSLRLAGEGGEQYF.

In nucleotides, the CDR3 is TGTGCCAGCAGCTTTAGGGGAACCGGGGAGCTGTTTTTT. This gives the protein CASSFRGTGELFF. The chain joins TRBV7-2 to TRBJ2-2; a possible D gene is TRBD1 (5 bases). The CDR3 runs to 13 residues. Germline CDR1 reads SGHTA; CDR2 reads FQGNSA. V lost 3 bases, J lost 5 bases, and 7 bases lay in between.

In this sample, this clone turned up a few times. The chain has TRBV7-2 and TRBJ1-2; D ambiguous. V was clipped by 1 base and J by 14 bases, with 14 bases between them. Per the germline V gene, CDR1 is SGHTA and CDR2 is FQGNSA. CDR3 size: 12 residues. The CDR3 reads CASSLGPPGSTF. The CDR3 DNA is TGTGCCAGCAGCTTAGGGCCCCCGGGTAGTACCTTC.

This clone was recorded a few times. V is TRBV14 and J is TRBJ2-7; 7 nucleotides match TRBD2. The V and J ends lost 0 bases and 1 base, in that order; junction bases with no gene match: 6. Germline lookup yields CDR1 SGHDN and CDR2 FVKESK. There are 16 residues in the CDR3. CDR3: CASSQEASGISYEQYF. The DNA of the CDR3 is TGTGCCAGCAGCCAAGAAGCTAGCGGTATTTCCTACGAGCAGTACTTC.

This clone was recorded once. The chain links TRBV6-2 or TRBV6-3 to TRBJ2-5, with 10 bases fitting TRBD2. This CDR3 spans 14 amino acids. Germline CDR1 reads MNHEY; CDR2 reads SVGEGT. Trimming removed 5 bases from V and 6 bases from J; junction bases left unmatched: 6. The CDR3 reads CASSLKRGGKTQYF. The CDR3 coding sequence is TGTGCCAGCAGTCTCAAGCGGGGGGGGAAGACCCAGTACTTC.

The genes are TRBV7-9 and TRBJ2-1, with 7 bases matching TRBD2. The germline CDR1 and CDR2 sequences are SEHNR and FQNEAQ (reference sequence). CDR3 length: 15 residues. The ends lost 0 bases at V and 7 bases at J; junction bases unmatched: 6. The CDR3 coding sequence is TGTGCCAGCAGCTTAGCGAGCGGGGTTCAGAATGAGCAGTTCTTC. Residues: CASSLASGVQNEQFF.

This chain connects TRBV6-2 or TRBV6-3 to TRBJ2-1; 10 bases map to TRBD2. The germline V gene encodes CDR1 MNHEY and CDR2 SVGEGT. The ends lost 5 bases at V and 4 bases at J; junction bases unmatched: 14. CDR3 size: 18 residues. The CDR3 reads CASSPLPVTSGAYNEQFF. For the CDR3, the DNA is TGTGCCAGCAGTCCATTGCCGGTTACTAGCGGGGCGTACAATGAGCAGTTCTTC.